The rows below give T cell receptor beta chains drawn from one sample of a study of beta chain features in type 1 diabetes. Here immunoSEQ multiplex PCR was the method, and the copy in TCRdb shows in-frame clones only, minus some. The sample includes about 230,000 clones, 16% seen only once; the top ten take approximately 0.086%. The material sequenced was naive CD4+ T cells from blood. These receptors all stem from a man aged 25-45 years with type 1 diabetes. Both conserved end residues are part of each CDR3. D genes are given only for firm matches. The size field is filled for only some rows; it gives once, few, many or a size class.

>TRBJ2-7|NA|TRBV27|NA
CASSSIDRSYEQYF
TGTGCCAGCAGTTCAATCGACAGATCCTACGAGCAGTACTTC
>TRBJ2-5|NA|TRBV29-1|NA
CSVEDRQGRETQYF
TGCAGCGTTGAAGATCGGCAGGGGCGAGAGACCCAGTACTTC
>TRBJ2-5|TRBD1|TRBV18|NA
CASSPDRGNQETQYF
TGTGCCAGCTCACCAGACAGGGGGAACCAAGAGACCCAGTACTTC
>TRBJ2-5|TRBD2|TRBV7-8|NA
CASKPGTSRMYQETQYF
TGTGCCAGCAAACCCGGGACTAGCCGAATGTACCAAGAGACCCAGTACTTC
>TRBJ1-5|NA|TRBV5-6|NA
CASIPGSQFGRPQHF
TGTGCCAGCATCCCAGGCTCCCAGTTTGGGCGTCCCCAGCATTTT
>TRBJ1-2|NA|TRBV4-1|NA
CASSQDYRGPYGYTF
TGCGCCAGCAGCCAAGATTACCGTGGACCCTATGGCTACACCTTC
>TRBJ2-5|TRBD1|TRBV5-1|NA
CASSIGQVVETQYF
TGCGCCAGCAGCATCGGACAGGTCGTGGAGACCCAGTACTTC
>TRBJ2-1|NA|TRBV25-1|few
CASSEERRGNQQFF
TGTGCCAGCAGTGAGGAACGACGGGGCAATCAGCAGTTCTTC
>TRBJ2-3|TRBD2|TRBV29-1|NA
CSVEKRDTDTQYF
TGCAGCGTTGAAAAGCGGGACACAGATACGCAGTATTTT
>TRBJ2-7|NA|TRBV7-2|few
CASSLGAETYEQYF
TGTGCCAGCAGCTTAGGGGCGGAGACCTACGAGCAGTACTTC
>TRBJ2-3|NA|TRBV13|few
CASSRELNTQYF
TGTGCCAGCTCCCGGGAGCTGAATACGCAGTATTTT
>TRBJ2-5|NA|TRBV29-1|few
CSVGAGRETQYF
TGCAGCGTTGGGGCAGGGCGGGAGACCCAGTACTTC
>TRBJ1-4|NA|TRBV30|NA
CAWGTWDEKLFF
TGTGCCTGGGGAACCTGGGATGAAAAACTGTTTTTT
>TRBJ1-2|NA|TRBV7-9|NA
CASSLGIQGYTF
TGTGCCAGCAGCCTAGGGATCCAAGGCTACACCTTC
>TRBJ2-2|NA|TRBV7-8|few
CASSTSVNTGELFF
TGTGCCAGCAGCACATCCGTTAACACCGGGGAGCTGTTTTTT
>TRBJ2-5|NA|TRBV29-1|NA
CSVEGRQKETQYF
TGCAGCGTTGAGGGTAGGCAGAAAGAGACCCAGTACTTC